This paragraph covers one T cell receptor (beta chain) sequence. No antigen is known for it. This sample was taken from a study of shared clonotypes between healthy human individuals. Regarding the study as a whole: Specimens sampled were limited to blood, with tissue repertoires likely differing.

A 200 ng quantity of DNA, about 30,000 T cell genomes, went into the sorted-subset replicate PCRs. TCRdb keeps only in-frame clones here, not all; method: immunoSEQ multiplex PCR. The sample contains roughly 2.5 million clones, around nine tenths of which appear only once. Germline V gene sequence: CDR1 SQVTM, CDR2 ANQGSEA. CDR3 size: 13 residues. The V end lost 7 bases, the J end lost 7 bases, and 19 bases lay between the germline ends. Both subsets, CD45RA+ naive and CD45RA-negative memory, were split from the CD4+ cells. This receptor was obtained from a man aged 18 to 30 in good health. Sequenced sample: naive CD4+ T cells sorted from blood. Subset: CD45RA+ positively selected. The gene calls are TRBV29-1 and TRBJ2-5; D perhaps matches TRBD1 (5 bases). The CDR3 DNA reads as TGCAGCGGTGTAAGACAGAACTTGATGACCCAGTACTTC. This sequence encodes CSGVRQNLMTQYF.